The 29 T cell receptor beta chains listed next were all sequenced from one sample in a study of human T cells and chemical hapten exposure. Each CDR3 protein gets one entry after TCRdb re-called the RACE reads with MiXCR. The sample carries some 200,000 distinct CDR3 sequences, approximately 31% recorded once. Stated time point: pre-sensitization, week 0. Treatment in this sample: therapeutic diphenylcyclopropenone sensitization with weekly scalp DPC. This specimen was whole blood, taken in connection with sensitization to the hapten diphenylcyclopropenone (DPC). These receptors were obtained from a woman aged 30 to 39 with alopecia areata. Some clones in this sample may be carry-over from other donors' samples.

There are a few counts of this clonotype. The chain links TRBV13 to TRBJ2-7, with 7 bases matching TRBD1. CDR1 and CDR2 from the germline V gene are PRHDT and FYEKMQ (reference sequence). J gave up 7 bases and V 1 base, and 7 bases lay outside the gene matches. The CDR3 runs to 14 residues. Here the CDR3 DNA reads TGTGCCAGCAGCTTAGACAGGGGATTCGGGGAGCAGTACTTC. Amino acid sequence: CASSLDRGFGEQYF.

The chain carries TRBV12-3 or TRBV12-4 and TRBJ1-1; D remains ambiguous. CDR3 length: 12 amino acids. Trimming removed 4 bases at V and 5 bases at J, with 8 bases between. The CDR3 DNA sequence: TGTGCCAGCAGTTCCTTAGGGACTGAAGCTTTCTTT. It codes for CASSSLGTEAFF.

In DNA form, the CDR3 reads TGTGCCAGCTCCGCAGGGGAGGGAAATCAGCCCCAGCATTTT. This encodes CASSAGEGNQPQHF. The V gene is TRBV18, the J gene TRBJ1-5, with D possibly TRBD1 on 6 matching bases. V lost 6 bases to trimming and J lost 4 bases, with 13 bases between them. The CDR3 length is 14 residues. Germline V gene lookup returns CDR1 KGHSH and CDR2 LQKENI.

V gene TRBV5-1 combines with J gene TRBJ2-3; the match to TRBD2 covers 7 bases. The germline gives CDR1 SGHRS, CDR2 YFSETQ. The length of the CDR3 is 16 residues. V lost 0 bases and J lost 2; bases outside the gene matches: 6. The CDR3 loop is CASSLGQRGDTDTQYF. CDR3 nucleotide sequence: TGCGCCAGCAGCTTGGGGCAGCGGGGAGACACAGATACGCAGTATTTT.

The chain is built from TRBV7-3 and TRBJ1-4; D remains ambiguous. CDR3 length equals 15 residues. Trimming removed 7 bases from V and 0 bases from J, with 12 bases in between. The germline CDR1 and CDR2 sequences are SGHTA and FQGTGA. CDR3 sequence: CASTSQIATNEKLFF. DNA for the CDR3: TGTGCCAGCACCTCTCAGATTGCAACTAATGAAAAACTGTTTTTT.

This chain links TRBV7-2 with TRBJ1-4; perhaps TRBD1 as D (5 bases). Deletions cut 0 bases from V and 6 bases from J, with 11 bases between. This CDR3 spans 15 amino acids. Germline lookup yields CDR1 SGHTA and CDR2 FQGNSA. The chain's CDR3 is CASSLAPGQYEKLFF. DNA for the CDR3: TGTGCCAGCAGCTTAGCCCCGGGGCAATATGAAAAACTGTTTTTT.

This chain connects TRBV28 to TRBJ2-7; weak D call: TRBD1 (6 bases). Germline V gene data show CDR1 as MDHEN and CDR2 as SYDVKM. The CDR3 is made up of 16 amino acids. Deletions cut 3 bases from V and 7 bases from J, with 22 bases between. CDR3 bases: TGTGCCAGCAGTTTCAGGCCCCCCATGACAGGTAGGGAGCAGTACTTC. This translates into CASSFRPPMTGREQYF.

Many counts were recorded for this clonotype. The CDR3 loop is CASSKTGFGESPLHF. The CDR3 nucleotides are TGTGCCAGCAGCAAAACAGGGTTCGGAGAATCACCCCTCCACTTT. This chain uses TRBV7-9 with TRBJ1-6; possibly TRBD1 for D (6 bases). In germline, CDR1 is SEHNR, CDR2 FQNEAQ (reference sequence). The ends were cut back, 5 bases at V and 10 bases at J, with 18 bases in the middle. The CDR3 covers 15 residues.

The rearrangement uses TRBV4-1 and TRBJ1-1; the D is unclear. This CDR3 has 14 amino acids. Trimming stripped 1 base from V and 4 bases from J, with 10 bases between. CDR1 is MGHRA and CDR2 is YSYEKL in the germline V gene. CDR3 in amino acids: CASSQGGPRTEAFF. The CDR3, as DNA: TGCGCCAGCAGCCAAGGAGGGCCCCGCACTGAAGCTTTCTTT.

The chain links TRBV29-1 to TRBJ1-2; D is undetermined. The ends were cut back, 7 bases at V and 8 bases at J, with 23 bases in the middle. Germline assignment: CDR1 SQVTM and CDR2 ANQGSEA. This CDR3 is 14 amino acids long. CDR3 DNA: TGCAGCGCTCGAGTTTCTGGGGAAGGAGGGGGCTACACCTTC. Translation: CSARVSGEGGGYTF.

Remarks on this clonotype: Likely a read error: the CDR3 ends without its conserved phenylalanine or tryptophan. The chain combines TRBV6-2 or TRBV6-3 with TRBJ1-1, with D perhaps matching TRBD1 (6 bases). The V end lost 2 bases, the J end lost 0 bases, and 10 bases lay between the germline ends. The CDR3 extends over 15 amino acids. Germline CDR1 and CDR2: MNHEY and SVGEGT. This CDR3 is CASSYRGFMNTEAFS. The CDR3 nucleotides are TGTGCCAGCAGTTACAGGGGGTTCATGAACACTGAAGCTTTCTCT.

This clonotype was picked up a small number of times. The chain employs TRBV7-2 and TRBJ2-7; 9 bases align to TRBD1. Per the germline V gene, CDR1 is SGHTA and CDR2 is FQGNSA. J lost 4 bases, V lost 5 bases, and 9 bases had no gene match. The CDR3 extends over 15 amino acids. The CDR3 DNA is TGTGCCAGCAGCCGCTCCGGGACAGGGTCGTACGAGCAGTACTTC. Translating it yields CASSRSGTGSYEQYF. Full variable domain (rest looked up from reference TRBV7-2 and TRBJ2-7): GAGVSQSPSNKVTEKGKDVELRCDPISGHTALYWYRQSLGQGLEFLIYFQGNSAPDKSGLPSDRFSAERTGGSVSTLTIQRTQQEDSAVYLCASSRSGTGSYEQYFGPGTRLTVT.

In this sample, this clonotype turned up a few times. The V call is TRBV6-1, the J call TRBJ2-5; D unclear. Germline CDR1 MNHNS, CDR2 SASEGT. Deletions cut 5 bases from V and 4 bases from J, with 8 bases between. CDR3 length: 12 residues. The CDR3 DNA is TGTGCCAGCAGTCATACAATAGAGACCCAGTACTTC. Protein product: CASSHTIETQYF.

This clonotype was detected only a few times. The chain combines TRBV6-2 or TRBV6-3 with TRBJ2-5, with TRBD1 matching 8 bases. Germline assignment: CDR1 MNHEY and CDR2 SVGEGT. V lost 2 bases to trimming and J lost 5 bases; unmatched junction nucleotides: 7. CDR3 length: 15 amino acids. DNA of the CDR3: TGTGCCAGCAGTTACCCCACAGGGGGGTTTGAGACCCAGTACTTC. Its protein is CASSYPTGGFETQYF.

The genes are TRBV6-6 and TRBJ1-3; D is ambiguous. Trimming took off 5 bases at V and 0 bases at J, with 14 bases between the two ends. The CDR3 consists of 16 residues. From germline, CDR1 is MNHNY and CDR2 SVGAGI (reference sequence). The CDR3 sequence is CASSPRAVNSGNTIYF. The CDR3 DNA reads TGTGCCAGCAGTCCACGGGCCGTGAACTCTGGAAACACCATATATTTT.

This sequence joins TRBV15 and TRBJ2-3; a possible D gene is TRBD2 (5 bases). Germline assignment: CDR1 LNHNV and CDR2 YYDKDF (reference sequence). V lost 0 bases and J lost 7, with 11 bases in between. The CDR3 length is 14 residues. The CDR3 region is CATSRDRGPYTQYF. The CDR3 DNA reads as TGTGCCACCAGCAGAGATCGCGGGCCTTATACGCAGTATTTT.

The genes are TRBV19 and TRBJ1-4; D is unresolved. Germline V gene data show CDR1 as LNHDA and CDR2 as SQIVND (reference sequence). Trimming removed 3 bases from V and 2 bases from J, with 7 bases in between. This CDR3 is built from 14 residues. The CDR3 loop reads CASSIPPTNEKLFF. CDR3 nucleotide sequence: TGTGCCAGTAGTATCCCACCGACTAATGAAAAACTGTTTTTT.

In this sample, this clonotype turned up a few times. The chain has TRBV7-2 and TRBJ1-6, with D perhaps matching TRBD1 (5 bases). The CDR3 covers 15 residues. The germline V and J ends were trimmed by 5 bases and 9 bases, with 17 bases remaining between them. Germline V gene sequence: CDR1 SGHTA, CDR2 FQGNSA. In DNA, the CDR3 is TGTGCCAGCAGCCCTTTTCGCCAGGGCGGTTCACCCCTCCACTTT. Residues: CASSPFRQGGSPLHF.

In this sample, this clonotype turned up many times. The rearrangement joins TRBV6-5 to TRBJ2-1, with D perhaps assigned TRBD1 or TRBD2 (5 bases each). In germline, CDR1 is MNHEY, CDR2 SVGAGI. V dropped 3 bases and J dropped 5 bases, with 14 bases sitting between them. This CDR3 spans 15 amino acids. The CDR3 loop is CASSYLGQTNNEQFF. The DNA for the CDR3 is TGTGCCAGCAGTTATTTGGGGCAGACTAACAATGAGCAGTTCTTC.

V and J are TRBV7-2 and TRBJ2-3; a possible D gene is TRBD2 (5 bases). Trimming removed 3 bases at V and 0 bases at J, with 10 bases between. CDR1 SGHTA and CDR2 FQGNSA come from the germline V gene. The CDR3 is 15 amino acids. CDR3 sequence reads: CASSFTGVSTDTQYF. The CDR3 DNA is TGTGCCAGCAGCTTCACCGGGGTCAGCACAGATACGCAGTATTTT.

The genes are TRBV28 and TRBJ2-2; the match to TRBD2 covers 8 bases. The CDR3 is 14 residues long. CDR1 is MDHEN, CDR2 SYDVKM, per germline. J lost 6 bases, V lost 4 bases, and 4 bases had no gene match. The CDR3 reads CASSYGRASGELFF. For the CDR3, the DNA is TGTGCCAGCAGTTACGGGAGGGCCTCCGGGGAGCTGTTTTTT.

This clonotype was picked up a small number of times. This chain joins TRBV12-3 or TRBV12-4 and TRBJ1-4, with D unclear. This CDR3 is built from 15 residues. The V gene lost 1 base and the J gene lost 7 bases, with 13 bases spanning the gap. The CDR3 nucleotides read TGTGCCAGCAGTTTAGAGATCGGTGGAGGTGAAAAACTGTTTTTT. Translation: CASSLEIGGGEKLFF.

A few counts support this clonotype. The J gene is TRBJ2-3, the V gene TRBV7-2, with D perhaps matching TRBD1 (6 bases). The V gene lost 5 bases and the J gene lost 0 bases, with 18 bases spanning the gap. Germline lookup yields CDR1 SGHTA and CDR2 FQGNSA. CDR3 length equals 17 residues. The CDR3 protein is CASSQPPGTPSTDTQYF. In nucleotides, the CDR3 is TGTGCCAGCAGCCAACCGCCCGGGACACCAAGCACAGATACGCAGTATTTT.

In this sample, this clonotype turned up a few times. The chain uses TRBV28 and TRBJ1-4; D remains ambiguous. The CDR3 contains 18 residues. The V gene lost 6 bases and the J gene lost 5 bases, with 25 bases spanning the gap. CDR1 MDHEN and CDR2 SYDVKM come from the germline V gene. The CDR3 here is CASSRLLFGDGNNEKLFF. CDR3 bases: TGTGCCAGCAGCCGTTTGCTTTTCGGCGACGGGAACAATGAAAAACTGTTTTTT.

This clonotype was seen only a few times. The gene calls are TRBV29-1 and TRBJ2-7, with a possible D match to TRBD1 (6 bases). V was clipped by 0 bases and J by 6 bases, with 18 bases between them. The germline V gene has CDR1 SQVTM and CDR2 ANQGSEA. The CDR3 runs 15 residues. The CDR3 nucleotides read TGCAGCGTTGAAGATCCCGCAGGGGCTACCGGCGAGCAGTACTTC. Protein product: CSVEDPAGATGEQYF.

The J gene is TRBJ1-5, the V gene TRBV4-2; a possible D gene is TRBD1 (5 bases). V lost 0 bases and J 7 bases, leaving 13 bases between the germline ends. The CDR3 is 15 residues long. Germline values: CDR1 LGHNA, CDR2 YNFKEQ. In DNA, the CDR3 is TGTGCCAGCAGCCAAGAAGGGGCAGATGACCAGCCCCAGCATTTT. This translates into CASSQEGADDQPQHF.

The chain uses TRBV7-2 and TRBJ1-1; D perhaps matches TRBD1 (6 bases). The length of the CDR3 is 15 residues. Germline V gene data show CDR1 as SGHTA and CDR2 as FQGNSA. V lost 2 bases, J lost 0 bases, and 10 bases lay in between. The CDR3 here is CASSLMGTLNTEAFF. In nucleotides, the CDR3 is TGTGCCAGCAGCTTAATGGGGACACTGAACACTGAAGCTTTCTTT.

V usage is TRBV5-6 and J usage is TRBJ2-1; D not certain. Trimming stripped 4 bases from V and 5 bases from J, with 22 bases between. Germline V gene data show CDR1 as SGHDT and CDR2 as YYEEEE. CDR3 size: 17 residues. The CDR3 sequence: CASSRDPWVAQNNEQFF. For the CDR3, the DNA is TGTGCCAGCAGCCGCGACCCCTGGGTAGCCCAAAACAATGAGCAGTTCTTC.

The V gene is TRBV29-1, the J gene TRBJ1-1, with TRBD1 identical over 7 bases. V lost 7 bases to trimming and J lost 6 bases; unmatched junction nucleotides: 11. This CDR3 has 13 residues. Germline loops: CDR1 SQVTM, CDR2 ANQGSEA. CDR3 sequence (DNA): TGCAGCGCCGGGACTGGGACAGTGGCTGAAGCTTTCTTT. Translated: CSAGTGTVAEAFF.